This TCR beta chain emerged from a study of T cells in Graves' hyperthyroidism and ophthalmopathy. Study in general: Specimen type is peripheral blood, collected at initial diagnosis prior to any treatment. General study points: Model predictions of ophthalmopathy came a median around 6.5 months before onset. A model of 13 V-J pairs discriminated ophthalmopathy from stable hyperthyroidism.

Amplification targeted TCR beta CDR3 regions from RNA transcripts. The HTBI primer set was used in a first-round RT-PCR of the TCR CDR3. TCRdb recomputed calls from the multiplex PCR reads with MiXCR, one row per CDR3 protein. The table includes fewer than 600,000 distinct CDR3 sequences, 14% detected once. This clonotype has a count of ten or more. Its antigen is still unknown. For Graves' hyperthyroidism to be stable, ophthalmopathy could not progress within 18 months. V was pared by 3 bases and J by 0 bases, with 9 bases of the junction left unmatched. Germline V CDR1 and CDR2: SGHNT, YENEEA. There are 19 residues in the CDR3.

The chain recombines TRBV11-3 with TRBJ2-6, with 9 bases matching TRBD1. The sequenced sample consisted of blood. The sequence was collected from a woman between 18 and 30 years old with Graves' hyperthyroidism. The CDR3 reads CASSLEGGQGNSGANVLTF. The CDR3 region has the DNA TGTGCCAGCAGCTTGGAAGGAGGACAGGGGAACTCTGGGGCCAACGTCCTGACTTTC.